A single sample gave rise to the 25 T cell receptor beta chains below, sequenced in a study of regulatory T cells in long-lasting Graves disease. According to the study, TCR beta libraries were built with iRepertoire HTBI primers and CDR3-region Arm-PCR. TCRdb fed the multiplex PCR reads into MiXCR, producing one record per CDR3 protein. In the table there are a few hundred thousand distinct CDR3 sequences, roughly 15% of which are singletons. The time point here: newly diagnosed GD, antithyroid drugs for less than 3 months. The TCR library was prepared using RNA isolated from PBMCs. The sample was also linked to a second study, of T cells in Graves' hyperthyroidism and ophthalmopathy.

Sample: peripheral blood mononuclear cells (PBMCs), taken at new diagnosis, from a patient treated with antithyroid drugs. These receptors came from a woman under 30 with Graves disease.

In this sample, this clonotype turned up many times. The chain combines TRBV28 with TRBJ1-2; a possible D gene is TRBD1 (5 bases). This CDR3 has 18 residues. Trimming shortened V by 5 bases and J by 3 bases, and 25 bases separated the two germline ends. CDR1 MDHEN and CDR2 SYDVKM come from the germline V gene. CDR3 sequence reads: CASSPLTHGRGRDYGYTF. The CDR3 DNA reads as TGTGCCAGCAGTCCCCTAACCCATGGAAGGGGAAGGGACTATGGCTACACCTTC.

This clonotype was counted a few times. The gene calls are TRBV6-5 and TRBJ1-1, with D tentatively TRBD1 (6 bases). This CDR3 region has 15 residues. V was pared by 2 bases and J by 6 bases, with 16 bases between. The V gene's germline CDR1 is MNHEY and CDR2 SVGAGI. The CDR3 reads CASSYPRGLTAEAFF. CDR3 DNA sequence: TGTGCCAGCAGTTACCCCAGGGGCCTAACCGCTGAAGCTTTCTTT.

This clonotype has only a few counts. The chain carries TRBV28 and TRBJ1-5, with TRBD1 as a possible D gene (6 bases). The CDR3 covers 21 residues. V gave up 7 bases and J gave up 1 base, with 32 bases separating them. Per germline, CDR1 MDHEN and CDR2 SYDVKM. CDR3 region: CASNEGGIQRAVRGSNQPQHF. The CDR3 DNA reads TGTGCCAGCAATGAGGGGGGGATACAACGGGCGGTGAGGGGCAGCAATCAGCCCCAGCATTTT. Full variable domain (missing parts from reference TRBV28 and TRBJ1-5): DVKVTQSSRYLVKRTGEKVFLECVQDMDHENMFWYRQDPGLGLRLIYFSYDVKMKEKGDIPEGYSVSREKKERFSLILESASTNQTSMYLCASNEGGIQRAVRGSNQPQHFGDGTRLSIL.

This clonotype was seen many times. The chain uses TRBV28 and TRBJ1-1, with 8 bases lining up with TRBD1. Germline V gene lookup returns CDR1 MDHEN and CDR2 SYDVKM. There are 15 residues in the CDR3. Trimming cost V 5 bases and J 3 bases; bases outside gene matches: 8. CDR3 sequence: CASSKRQGRDTEAFF. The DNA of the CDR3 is TGTGCCAGCAGTAAGAGACAGGGGCGAGACACTGAAGCTTTCTTT. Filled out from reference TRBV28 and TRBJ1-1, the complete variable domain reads DVKVTQSSRYLVKRTGEKVFLECVQDMDHENMFWYRQDPGLGLRLIYFSYDVKMKEKGDIPEGYSVSREKKERFSLILESASTNQTSMYLCASSKRQGRDTEAFFGQGTRLTVV.

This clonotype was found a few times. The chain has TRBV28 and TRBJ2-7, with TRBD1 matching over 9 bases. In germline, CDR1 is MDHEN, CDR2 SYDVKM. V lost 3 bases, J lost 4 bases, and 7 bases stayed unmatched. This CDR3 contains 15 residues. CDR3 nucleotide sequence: TGTGCCAGCAGTTTCATGGGACAGGGTAGATACGAGCAGTACTTC. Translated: CASSFMGQGRYEQYF. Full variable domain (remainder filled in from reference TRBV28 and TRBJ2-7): DVKVTQSSRYLVKRTGEKVFLECVQDMDHENMFWYRQDPGLGLRLIYFSYDVKMKEKGDIPEGYSVSREKKERFSLILESASTNQTSMYLCASSFMGQGRYEQYFGPGTRLTVT.

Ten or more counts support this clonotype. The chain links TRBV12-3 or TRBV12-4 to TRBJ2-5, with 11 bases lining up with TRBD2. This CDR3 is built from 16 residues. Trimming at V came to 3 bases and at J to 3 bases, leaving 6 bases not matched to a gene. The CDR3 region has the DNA TGTGCCAGCAGTTTCCTAGCGGGAGGTTGGGAAGAGACCCAGTACTTC. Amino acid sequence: CASSFLAGGWEETQYF.

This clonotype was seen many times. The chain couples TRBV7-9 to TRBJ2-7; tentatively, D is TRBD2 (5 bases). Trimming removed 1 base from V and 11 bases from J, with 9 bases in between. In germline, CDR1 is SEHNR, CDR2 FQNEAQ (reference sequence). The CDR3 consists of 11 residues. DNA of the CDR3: TGTGCCAGCAGCTTAGGCGGAGGAGAGTACTTC. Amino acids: CASSLGGGEYF.

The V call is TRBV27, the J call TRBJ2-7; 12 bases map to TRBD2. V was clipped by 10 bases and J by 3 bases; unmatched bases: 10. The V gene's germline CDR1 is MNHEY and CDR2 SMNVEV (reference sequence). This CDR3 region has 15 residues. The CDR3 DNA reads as TGTGCCACCGGACTAGCGGGACGGTCCGTCTACGAGCAGTACTTC. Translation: CATGLAGRSVYEQYF.

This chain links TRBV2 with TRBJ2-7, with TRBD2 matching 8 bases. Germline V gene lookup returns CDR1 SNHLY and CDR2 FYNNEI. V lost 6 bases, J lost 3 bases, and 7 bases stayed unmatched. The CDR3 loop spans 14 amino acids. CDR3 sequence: CASSRGGAGYEQYF. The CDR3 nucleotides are TGTGCCAGCAGCCGGGGGGGGGCGGGCTACGAGCAGTACTTC. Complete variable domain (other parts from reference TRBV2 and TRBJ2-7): EPEVTQTPSHQVTQMGQEVILRCVPISNHLYFYWYRQILGQKVEFLVSFYNNEISEKSEIFDDQFSVERPDGSNFTLKIRSTKLEDSAMYFCASSRGGAGYEQYFGPGTRLTVT.

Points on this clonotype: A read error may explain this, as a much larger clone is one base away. CDR3 sequence (DNA): TGTGCCAGCAGTTTTTTGTGGGCCGCAGATACGCAGTATTTT. It codes for CASSFLWAADTQYF. The rearrangement joins TRBV12-3 or TRBV12-4 to TRBJ2-3; unclear D gene. Trimming cost V 3 bases and J 4 bases, with 11 bases left between them. This CDR3 region has 14 residues.

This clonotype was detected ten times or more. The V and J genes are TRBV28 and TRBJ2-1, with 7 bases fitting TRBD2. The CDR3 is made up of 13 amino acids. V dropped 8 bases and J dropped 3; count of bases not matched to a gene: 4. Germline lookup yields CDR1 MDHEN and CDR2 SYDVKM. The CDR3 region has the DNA TGTGCCAGCGCGGGAGTTCTCTACAATGAGCAGTTCTTC. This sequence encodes CASAGVLYNEQFF. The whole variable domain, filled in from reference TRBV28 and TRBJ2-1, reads DVKVTQSSRYLVKRTGEKVFLECVQDMDHENMFWYRQDPGLGLRLIYFSYDVKMKEKGDIPEGYSVSREKKERFSLILESASTNQTSMYLCASAGVLYNEQFFGPGTRLTVL.

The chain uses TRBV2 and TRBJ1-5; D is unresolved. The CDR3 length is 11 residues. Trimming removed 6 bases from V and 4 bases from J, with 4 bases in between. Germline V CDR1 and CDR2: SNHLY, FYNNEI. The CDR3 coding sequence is TGTGCCAGCAGGGAGAATCAGCCCCAGCATTTT. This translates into CASRENQPQHF.

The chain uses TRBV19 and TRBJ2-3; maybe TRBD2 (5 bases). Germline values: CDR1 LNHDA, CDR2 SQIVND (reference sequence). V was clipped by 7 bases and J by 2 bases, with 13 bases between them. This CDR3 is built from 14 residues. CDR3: CASTEGLHTDTQYF. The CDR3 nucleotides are TGTGCCAGTACTGAAGGACTTCACACAGATACGCAGTATTTT.

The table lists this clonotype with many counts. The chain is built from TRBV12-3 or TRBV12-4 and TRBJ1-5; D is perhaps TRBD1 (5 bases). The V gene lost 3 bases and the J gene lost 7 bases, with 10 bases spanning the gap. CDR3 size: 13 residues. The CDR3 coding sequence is TGTGCCAGCAGTTTCGCGGGGGACCAGCCCCAGCATTTT. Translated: CASSFAGDQPQHF.

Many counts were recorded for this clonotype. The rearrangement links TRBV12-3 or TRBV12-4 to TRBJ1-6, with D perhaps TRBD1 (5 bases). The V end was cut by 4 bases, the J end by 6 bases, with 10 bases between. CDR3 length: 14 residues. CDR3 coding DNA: TGTGCCAGCAGTTACCGGGACCCTAATTCACCCCTCCACTTT. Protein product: CASSYRDPNSPLHF.

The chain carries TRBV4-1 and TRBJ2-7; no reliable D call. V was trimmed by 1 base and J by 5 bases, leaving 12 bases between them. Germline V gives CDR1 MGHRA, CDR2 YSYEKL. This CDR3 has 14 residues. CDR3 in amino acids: CASSQAHLGDEQYF. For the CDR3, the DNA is TGCGCCAGCAGCCAAGCCCACCTTGGCGACGAGCAGTACTTC.

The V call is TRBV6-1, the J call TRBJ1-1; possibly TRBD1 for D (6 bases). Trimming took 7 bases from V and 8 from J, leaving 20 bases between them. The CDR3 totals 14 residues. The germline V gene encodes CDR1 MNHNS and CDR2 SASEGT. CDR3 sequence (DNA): TGTGCCAGCACCCTAGCCGGGACACGACAGGAAGCTTTCTTT. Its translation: CASTLAGTRQEAFF.

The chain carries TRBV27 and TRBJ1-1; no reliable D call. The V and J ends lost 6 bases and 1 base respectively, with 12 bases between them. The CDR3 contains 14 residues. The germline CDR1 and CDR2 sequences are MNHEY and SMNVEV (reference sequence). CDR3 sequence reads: CASRPGTPNTEAFF. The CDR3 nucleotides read TGTGCCAGCAGGCCGGGAACCCCGAACACTGAAGCTTTCTTT.

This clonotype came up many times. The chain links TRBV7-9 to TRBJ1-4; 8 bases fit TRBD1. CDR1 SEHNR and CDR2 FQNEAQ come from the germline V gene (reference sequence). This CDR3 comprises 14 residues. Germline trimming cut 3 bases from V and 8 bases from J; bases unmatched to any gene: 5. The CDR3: CASSFGQGGEKLFF. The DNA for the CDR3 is TGTGCCAGCAGCTTCGGACAGGGAGGCGAAAAACTGTTTTTT. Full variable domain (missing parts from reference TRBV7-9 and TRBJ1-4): DTGVSQNPRHKITKRGQNVTFRCDPISEHNRLYWYRQTLGQGPEFLTYFQNEAQLEKSRLLSDRFSAERPKGSFSTLEIQRTEQGDSAMYLCASSFGQGGEKLFFGSGTQLSVL.

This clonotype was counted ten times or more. In DNA form, the CDR3 reads TGTGCCAGCAGGCGAGACCTTCTAAACACTGAAGCTTTCTTT. The encoded protein is CASRRDLLNTEAFF. V usage is TRBV28 and J usage is TRBJ1-1; D is undetermined. This CDR3 has 14 residues. The ends were cut back, 6 bases at V and 2 bases at J, with 13 bases in the middle. Germline V gene data show CDR1 as MDHEN and CDR2 as SYDVKM.

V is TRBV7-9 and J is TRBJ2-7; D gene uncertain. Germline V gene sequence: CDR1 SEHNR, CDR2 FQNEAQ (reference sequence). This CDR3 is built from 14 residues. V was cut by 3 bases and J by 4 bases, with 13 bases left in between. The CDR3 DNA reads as TGTGCCAGCAGCTTTGGGGAAACCTTATACGAGCAGTACTTC. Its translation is CASSFGETLYEQYF.

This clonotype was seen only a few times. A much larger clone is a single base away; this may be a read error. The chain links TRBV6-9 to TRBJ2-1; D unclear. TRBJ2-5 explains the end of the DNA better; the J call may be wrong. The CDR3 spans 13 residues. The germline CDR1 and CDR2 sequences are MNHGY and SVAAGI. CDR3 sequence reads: CASSYGFQGTQYF. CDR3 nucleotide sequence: TGTGCCAGCAGTTATGGCTTCCAAGGGACCCAGTACTTC.

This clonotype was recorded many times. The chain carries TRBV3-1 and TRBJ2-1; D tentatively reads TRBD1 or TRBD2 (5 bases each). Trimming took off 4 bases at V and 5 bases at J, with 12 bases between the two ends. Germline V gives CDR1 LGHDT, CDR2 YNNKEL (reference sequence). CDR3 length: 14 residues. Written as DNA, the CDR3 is TGTGCCAGCAGCCGGGGACCAACCGACAATGAGCAGTTCTTC. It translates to CASSRGPTDNEQFF.

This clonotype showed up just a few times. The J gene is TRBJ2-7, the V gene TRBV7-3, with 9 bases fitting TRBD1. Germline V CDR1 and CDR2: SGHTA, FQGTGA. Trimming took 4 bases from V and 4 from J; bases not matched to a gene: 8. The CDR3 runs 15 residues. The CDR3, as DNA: TGTGCCAGCAGCTCCCGAAGACAGGGGGGATACGAGCAGTACTTC. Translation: CASSSRRQGGYEQYF.

The CDR3, as DNA: TGTGCCAGCCTACGCCTAATGCGAGGCGGGGAGCTGTTTTTT. This encodes CASLRLMRGGELFF. The V gene is TRBV6-1, the J gene TRBJ2-2; no definite D call. Trimming pared 8 bases from V and 7 bases from J, leaving 17 bases between. The CDR3 length is 14 residues. Germline V lookup: CDR1 MNHNS, CDR2 SASEGT.